These T cell receptor beta chains were read from a single sample in a study of identical twins. TCRdb ran MiXCR on the 5' RACE reads and lists one entry per CDR3 protein. This sample yields 450,000 to 500,000 distinct CDR3 sequences, of which approximately 15% are seen a single time; approximately 0.98% belongs to the top ten. This same sample was also taken into another study, of yellow fever vaccine responses in identical twins.

The sequencing input was CD4+ T cells sorted from blood. The source of these receptors is a woman aged 18-29 years in good health. Both conserved end residues are part of each CDR3. Fields, in order: J gene, V gene, D gene, clone size, CDR3 protein, CDR3 DNA. D genes are given only for firm matches. For some rows the clone size is stated as once, few or many, or as a class when expanded; others skip it.

J: TRBJ2-2; V: TRBV5-1; D: -; size: few; CDR3: CASSPRQEASRELFF; DNA: TGCGCCAGCAGCCCCCGACAGGAGGCGTCCCGGGAGCTGTTTTTT
J: TRBJ2-7; V: TRBV11-2; D: -; size: many; CDR3: CASSLVWQRGPGAYEQYF; DNA: TGTGCCAGCAGCTTAGTGTGGCAGCGTGGTCCCGGTGCCTACGAGCAGTACTTC
J: TRBJ2-1; V: TRBV14; D: TRBD1; size: few; CDR3: CASSQEDRAFNEQFF; DNA: TGTGCCAGCAGCCAAGAGGACAGGGCTTTCAATGAGCAGTTCTTC
J: TRBJ2-1; V: TRBV15; D: TRBD1; size: many; CDR3: CATSRESVGQLYNEQFF; DNA: TGTGCCACCAGCAGAGAATCAGTGGGACAGCTCTACAATGAGCAGTTCTTC
J: TRBJ2-5; V: TRBV20-1; D: -; size: few; CDR3: CSAQPWGETQYF; DNA: TGCAGTGCTCAGCCCTGGGGGGAGACCCAGTACTTC
J: TRBJ2-5; V: TRBV10-3; D: TRBD1; size: many; CDR3: CAIKDRGRETQYF; DNA: TGTGCCATCAAGGACAGGGGTAGAGAGACCCAGTACTTC
J: TRBJ1-6; V: TRBV5-6; D: TRBD1; size: -; CDR3: CASSLWDRVGSPLHF; DNA: TGTGCCAGCAGCTTGTGGGACAGGGTCGGTTCACCCCTCCACTTT
J: TRBJ2-3; V: TRBV30; D: TRBD2; size: -; CDR3: CAWSLGTSGGAPDTQYF; DNA: TGTGCCTGGAGTCTGGGGACTAGCGGGGGGGCCCCAGATACGCAGTATTTT
J: TRBJ2-1; V: TRBV5-1; D: TRBD1; size: few; CDR3: CASSEGQGTYNEQFF; DNA: TGCGCCAGCAGCGAGGGACAGGGGACCTACAATGAGCAGTTCTTC
J: TRBJ2-3; V: TRBV7-7; D: TRBD2; size: few; CDR3: CASSSRTGGGTQYF; DNA: TGTGCTAGCAGCTCCCGAACGGGAGGGGGTACGCAGTATTTT
J: TRBJ2-5; V: TRBV7-2; D: TRBD1; size: -; CDR3: CASSLASNRGQETQYF; DNA: TGTGCCAGCAGCTTAGCCTCAAACAGGGGCCAAGAGACCCAGTACTTC
J: TRBJ2-5; V: TRBV20-1; D: TRBD2; size: -; CDR3: CSATSTTSGGETQYF; DNA: TGCAGTGCTACCTCCACGACTAGCGGGGGGGAGACCCAGTACTTC
J: TRBJ2-2; V: TRBV11-3; D: -; size: -; CDR3: CASSYDGMNTGELFF; DNA: TGTGCCAGCAGCTACGATGGCATGAACACCGGGGAGCTGTTTTTT
J: TRBJ2-5; V: TRBV5-1; D: TRBD2; size: -; CDR3: CASSSIRGLAGGPGETQYF; DNA: TGCGCCAGCAGCTCAATCCGGGGACTAGCGGGAGGGCCGGGAGAGACCCAGTACTTC